Below are 14 T cell receptor beta chains sequenced from a single sample in a study of human T cells and chemical hapten exposure. Described time point: patch test 2, 6 weeks after DPC sensitization. Treatment in this sample: therapeutic diphenylcyclopropenone sensitization with weekly scalp DPC. Each CDR3 protein gets one entry after TCRdb re-called the RACE reads with MiXCR. The repertoire consists of tens of thousands of distinct CDR3 sequences, with roughly 12% occurring once and the leading ten covering 1.5% to 2%. The sample here was whole blood, taken in connection with sensitization to the hapten diphenylcyclopropenone (DPC). These TCRs come from a man between 18 and 29 years old with alopecia areata. Some clones in this sample may be carry-over from other donors' samples.

This clonotype was detected ten times or more. The chain links TRBV4-3 to TRBJ1-6, with D hard to call. Per germline, CDR1 LGHNA and CDR2 YSLEER. The germline V and J ends were trimmed by 0 bases and 2 bases, with 5 bases remaining between them. CDR3 length: 15 amino acids. CDR3: CASSQDRTYNSPLHF. DNA of the CDR3: TGCGCCAGCAGCCAAGATAGGACCTATAATTCACCCCTCCACTTT.

This clonotype came up many times. V is TRBV7-8 and J is TRBJ2-7, with a possible D match to TRBD1 (5 bases). The CDR3 spans 15 residues. Trimming took 6 bases from V and 2 from J, leaving 17 bases between them. Germline V CDR1 and CDR2: SGHVS, FQNEAQ. CDR3 amino acids: CASRPVGVATYEQYF. CDR3 sequence (DNA): TGTGCCAGCAGACCGGTAGGGGTAGCCACCTACGAGCAGTACTTC.

This CDR3 is CASSQDIGTSNYGYTF. CDR3 in DNA: TGTGCCAGCAGCCAAGATATCGGGACCTCTAACTATGGCTACACCTTC. The rearrangement uses TRBV3-1 and TRBJ1-2; perhaps TRBD1 as D (5 bases). The CDR3 is 16 residues long. CDR1 and CDR2 (germline): LGHDT, YNNKEL (reference sequence). V lost 0 bases and J 0 bases, leaving 11 bases between the germline ends.

This clonotype was detected only a few times. J is TRBJ1-1 and V is TRBV7-2; D remains unclear. Germline loops: CDR1 SGHTA, CDR2 FQGNSA. The CDR3 spans 13 residues. Trimming cost V 5 bases and J 5 bases, with 12 bases left between them. The CDR3 nucleotides read TGTGCCAGCAGCGCTCGGGGTTTAACTGAAGCTTTCTTT. Amino acids: CASSARGLTEAFF. The full variable domain, rest sourced from reference TRBV7-2 and TRBJ1-1, is GAGVSQSPSNKVTEKGKDVELRCDPISGHTALYWYRQSLGQGLEFLIYFQGNSAPDKSGLPSDRFSAERTGGSVSTLTIQRTQQEDSAVYLCASSARGLTEAFFGQGTRLTVV.

This clonotype was observed a few times. One junction end does not reproduce the germline sequence, and a read error may be involved. The chain has TRBV7-8 and TRBJ2-4; 8 bases are a match to TRBD1. The CDR3 loop spans 13 amino acids. Germline V gene data show CDR1 as SGHVS and CDR2 as FQNEAQ. In nucleotides, the CDR3 is TGTGCCAGCAGCACCCGGACAGGGACCTCTTTCCACTTC. Residues: CASSTRTGTSFHF.

This clonotype was picked up many times. This rearrangement joins TRBV7-3 to TRBJ1-2, with no clear D. Trimming pared 5 bases from V and 8 bases from J, leaving 18 bases between. Per the germline V gene, CDR1 is SGHTA and CDR2 is FQGTGA. The CDR3 covers 14 residues. CDR3 nucleotides: TGTGCCAGCAGCCCCCTAGGATGGGCGGACGGCTACACCTTC. Protein: CASSPLGWADGYTF. The full variable domain, rest sourced from reference TRBV7-3 and TRBJ1-2, is GAGVSQTPSNKVTEKGKYVELRCDPISGHTALYWYRQSLGQGPEFLIYFQGTGAADDSGLPNDRFFAVRPEGSVSTLKIQRTERGDSAVYLCASSPLGWADGYTFGSGTRLTVV.

This chain joins TRBV10-1 and TRBJ2-4; D is unresolved. Trimming removed 2 bases from V and 10 bases from J, with 3 bases in between. The germline gives CDR1 WNHNN, CDR2 SYGVQD (reference sequence). This CDR3 comprises 10 residues. In nucleotides, the CDR3 is TGCGCCAGCAGTGAGATTATTCAGTACTTC. This translates into CASSEIIQYF.

This clonotype was seen a handful of times. The CDR3 nucleotides read TGCGCCAGCAGCAGACGACAGGGGGGCAACACCGGGGAGCTGTTTTTT. This encodes CASSRRQGGNTGELFF. This rearrangement joins TRBV5-1 to TRBJ2-2; 9 nucleotides match TRBD1. Looked up from germline, CDR1 is SGHRS and CDR2 is YFSETQ. The CDR3 covers 16 residues. V shed 4 bases and J 2 bases; nucleotides not matched to a gene: 6.

This clonotype appeared many times. CDR3 bases: TGTGCCAGCTCAGGTGGCACCAGCAATCAGCCCCAGCATTTT. This gives the protein CASSGGTSNQPQHF. V gene TRBV18 combines with J gene TRBJ1-5; unclear D gene. Trimming pared 5 bases from V and 1 base from J, leaving 9 bases between. The length of the CDR3 is 14 residues. Germline V lookup: CDR1 KGHSH, CDR2 LQKENI.

The chain employs TRBV12-5 and TRBJ1-3; D is unresolved. The CDR3 length is 13 residues. V shed 6 bases and J shed 7 bases, with 13 bases lying between them. Per the germline V gene, CDR1 is LGHNT and CDR2 is FRNRAP. The CDR3 sequence is CASGSTPGNTIYF. The CDR3 bases are TGTGCTAGTGGGTCCACTCCCGGGAACACCATATATTTT.

The gene calls are TRBV3-1 and TRBJ2-2; D gene unclear. Germline CDR1 LGHDT, CDR2 YNNKEL (reference sequence). CDR3 length: 16 amino acids. Trimming shortened V by 3 bases and J by 0 bases, and 11 bases separated the two germline ends. The CDR3 loop reads CASSQSLWANTGELFF. Here the CDR3 DNA reads TGTGCCAGCAGCCAGAGTCTTTGGGCGAACACCGGGGAGCTGTTTTTT.

This chain joins TRBV4-3 and TRBJ1-6, with D unclear. The germline V and J ends were trimmed by 0 bases and 10 bases, with 10 bases remaining between them. This CDR3 region has 14 residues. The germline V gene encodes CDR1 LGHNA and CDR2 YSLEER. CDR3 bases: TGCGCCAGCAGCCAAGATCTGTTAACCTCACCCCTCCACTTT. Translated: CASSQDLLTSPLHF.

This chain connects TRBV6-6 to TRBJ2-3; TRBD1 matches 9 bases. The CDR3 runs to 18 residues. V lost 2 bases, J lost 2 bases, and 11 bases stayed unmatched. Germline V CDR1 and CDR2: MNHNY, SVGAGI (reference sequence). The CDR3 protein is CASSYPLTGGEDTDTQYF. The CDR3, as DNA: TGTGCCAGCAGTTACCCTCTTACAGGGGGCGAAGACACAGATACGCAGTATTTT.

This clonotype was found a few times. For the CDR3, the DNA is TGCAGTGCTAGACTATCCGACAGGGGGGGCTCCTACGAGCAGTACGTC. Translation gives CSARLSDRGGSYEQYV. The chain recombines TRBV20-1 with TRBJ2-7, with TRBD1 matching 9 bases. V gave up 2 bases and J gave up 0 bases; unmatched junction bases: 8. Germline lookup yields CDR1 DFQATT and CDR2 SNEGSKA (reference sequence). The CDR3 has 16 residues.